This is a list of T cell receptor beta chains from one sample in a study of graft-versus-host responses after intestinal transplantation. Profiling relied on immunoSEQ multiplex PCR, and the TCRdb table lists in-frame clones only, not all of them. The data contain some 110,000 clones, 90% of them singletons. No antigen is known for these receptors. The input for sequencing was unstimulated CD4+ T cells sorted from spleen or lymph node cells, taken before intestinal transplant. Receptors originate from a human donor who received an intestinal transplant. Each CDR3 is given with its conserved first and last residue. A D gene is named only where the DNA matches it firmly. Size tells how often a clone was seen (once, few, many) or the class of an expanded clone, and some rows leave it out.

j_gene: TRBJ1-4
v_gene: TRBV5-4
abundance: .
d_gene: .
CDR3aa: CASSLAGVPEKLFF
CDR3nt: TGTGCCAGCAGCTTGGCAGGGGTACCAGAAAAACTGTTTTTT

j_gene: TRBJ1-3
v_gene: TRBV10-2
abundance: .
d_gene: TRBD1
CDR3aa: CASRGQATLPRGNTIYF
CDR3nt: TGCGCCAGCAGGGGACAGGCAACGTTACCAAGGGGAAACACCATATATTTT

j_gene: TRBJ2-3
v_gene: TRBV5-1
abundance: .
d_gene: .
CDR3aa: CASSLGTAGDTQYF
CDR3nt: TGCGCCAGCAGCTTGGGGACTGCGGGAGATACGCAGTATTTT

j_gene: TRBJ2-1
v_gene: TRBV30
abundance: .
d_gene: TRBD2
CDR3aa: CAWSVLSGRSNEQFF
CDR3nt: TGTGCCTGGAGTGTTCTGAGCGGGAGGAGCAATGAGCAGTTCTTC

j_gene: TRBJ2-3
v_gene: TRBV7-6
abundance: .
d_gene: .
CDR3aa: CASSLGAVADTQYF
CDR3nt: TGTGCCAGCAGCTTAGGAGCGGTGGCAGATACGCAGTATTTT

j_gene: TRBJ2-3
v_gene: TRBV6-1
abundance: .
d_gene: .
CDR3aa: CASSGGGGSGTDTQYF
CDR3nt: TGTGCCAGCAGTGGTGGTGGAGGGAGCGGCACAGATACGCAGTATTTT

j_gene: TRBJ1-2
v_gene: TRBV29-1
abundance: .
d_gene: TRBD1
CDR3aa: CSVGDRYGYTF
CDR3nt: TGCAGCGTTGGGGACAGGTATGGCTACACCTTC

j_gene: TRBJ2-5
v_gene: TRBV18
abundance: .
d_gene: TRBD1
CDR3aa: CASSPLGTGEQETQYF
CDR3nt: TGTGCCAGCTCACCACTTGGGACAGGGGAGCAAGAGACCCAGTACTTC

j_gene: TRBJ2-7
v_gene: TRBV7-2
abundance: .
d_gene: .
CDR3aa: CASSLEPQGNYEQYF
CDR3nt: TGTGCCAGCAGCTTAGAGCCCCAGGGGAACTACGAGCAGTACTTC

j_gene: TRBJ2-3
v_gene: TRBV19
abundance: .
d_gene: TRBD2
CDR3aa: CASIQAGDTDTQYF
CDR3nt: TGTGCCAGTATCCAAGCGGGAGACACAGATACGCAGTATTTT

j_gene: TRBJ2-7
v_gene: TRBV14
abundance: .
d_gene: TRBD2
CDR3aa: CASSPGWGRADEQYF
CDR3nt: TGTGCCAGCAGCCCCGGCTGGGGGAGGGCCGATGAGCAGTACTTC

j_gene: TRBJ1-1
v_gene: TRBV10-3
abundance: .
d_gene: TRBD1
CDR3aa: CAISGAGGTVRDTEAFF
CDR3nt: TGTGCCATCAGTGGGGCAGGGGGAACGGTGCGGGACACTGAAGCTTTCTTT

j_gene: TRBJ1-2
v_gene: TRBV11-2
abundance: once
d_gene: TRBD1
CDR3aa: CASSPRRTGGDYGYTF
CDR3nt: TGTGCCAGCAGCCCGCGGAGGACAGGGGGCGACTATGGCTACACCTTC

j_gene: TRBJ1-1
v_gene: TRBV28
abundance: .
d_gene: TRBD1
CDR3aa: CASSLTRGRVAFF
CDR3nt: TGTGCCAGCAGTCTAACAAGGGGGCGGGTTGCTTTCTTT

j_gene: TRBJ2-7
v_gene: TRBV5-1
abundance: .
d_gene: TRBD2
CDR3aa: CASSLTSGSYEQYF
CDR3nt: TGCGCCAGCAGCTTGACTAGCGGCTCCTACGAGCAGTACTTC

j_gene: TRBJ2-1
v_gene: TRBV27
abundance: .
d_gene: TRBD1
CDR3aa: CASIPSQGIPYNEQFF
CDR3nt: TGTGCCAGCATCCCATCACAGGGGATCCCCTACAATGAGCAGTTCTTC

j_gene: TRBJ2-3
v_gene: TRBV30
abundance: .
d_gene: TRBD2
CDR3aa: CAWSELAGATQYF
CDR3nt: TGTGCCTGGAGTGAACTAGCGGGCGCTACGCAGTATTTT

j_gene: TRBJ2-1
v_gene: TRBV4-2
abundance: .
d_gene: TRBD1
CDR3aa: CASSQEGGAYNEQFF
CDR3nt: TGTGCCAGCAGCCAAGAAGGGGGCGCATACAATGAGCAGTTCTTC

j_gene: TRBJ2-7
v_gene: TRBV6-5
abundance: .
d_gene: TRBD2
CDR3aa: CASRRSAGVGDEQYF
CDR3nt: TGTGCCAGCAGGAGATCGGCGGGAGTCGGGGACGAGCAGTACTTC

j_gene: TRBJ1-1
v_gene: TRBV27
abundance: .
d_gene: .
CDR3aa: CASRSGVMNTEAFF
CDR3nt: TGTGCCAGCAGATCCGGGGTGATGAACACTGAAGCTTTCTTT

j_gene: TRBJ2-5
v_gene: TRBV7-9
abundance: .
d_gene: TRBD2
CDR3aa: CASSLVGGMETQYF
CDR3nt: TGTGCCAGCAGCTTAGTCGGGGGGATGGAGACCCAGTACTTC

j_gene: TRBJ1-4
v_gene: TRBV5-6
abundance: .
d_gene: .
CDR3aa: CASSLNGKGEKLFF
CDR3nt: TGTGCCAGCAGCTTGAACGGGAAGGGTGAAAAACTGTTTTTT

j_gene: TRBJ1-1
v_gene: TRBV7-9
abundance: .
d_gene: TRBD1
CDR3aa: CASSHHTDRGCAFF
CDR3nt: TGTGCCAGCAGCCACCATACGGACAGGGGGTGCGCTTTCTTT

j_gene: TRBJ1-4
v_gene: TRBV18
abundance: .
d_gene: .
CDR3aa: CASSPGNEKLFF
CDR3nt: TGTGCCAGCTCACCGGGCAACGAAAAACTGTTTTTT

j_gene: TRBJ2-2
v_gene: TRBV7-9
abundance: .
d_gene: .
CDR3aa: CASSLEKRINTGELFF
CDR3nt: TGTGCCAGCAGCTTAGAGAAGCGGATAAACACCGGGGAGCTGTTTTTT

j_gene: TRBJ2-1
v_gene: TRBV4-1
abundance: .
d_gene: TRBD2
CDR3aa: CASRATSRAYNEQFF
CDR3nt: TGCGCCAGCAGAGCGACTAGCAGGGCCTACAATGAGCAGTTCTTC

j_gene: TRBJ1-5
v_gene: TRBV30
abundance: .
d_gene: TRBD1
CDR3aa: CAWSGQGNQPQHF
CDR3nt: TGTGCCTGGTCGGGACAGGGTAATCAGCCCCAGCATTTT

j_gene: TRBJ2-2
v_gene: TRBV5-1
abundance: .
d_gene: .
CDR3aa: CASSTPHTAGSTSAGELFF
CDR3nt: TGCGCCAGCAGCACGCCACATACGGCAGGGTCGACTTCGGCCGGGGAGCTGTTTTTT

j_gene: TRBJ1-3
v_gene: TRBV5-6
abundance: .
d_gene: .
CDR3aa: CASSLEPGANTIYF
CDR3nt: TGTGCCAGCAGCTTGGAGCCAGGTGCGAACACCATATATTTT

j_gene: TRBJ1-5
v_gene: TRBV10-3
abundance: .
d_gene: .
CDR3aa: CAISESGLENQPQHF
CDR3nt: TGTGCCATCAGTGAGTCGGGACTAGAAAATCAGCCCCAGCATTTT

j_gene: TRBJ1-3
v_gene: TRBV9
abundance: .
d_gene: .
CDR3aa: CASSVASGGFSGNTIYF
CDR3nt: TGTGCCAGCAGCGTAGCCTCGGGGGGATTCTCTGGAAACACCATATATTTT

j_gene: TRBJ2-1
v_gene: TRBV28
abundance: few
d_gene: TRBD1
CDR3aa: CASRFSGQGVYNEQFF
CDR3nt: TGTGCCAGCAGATTTAGCGGACAGGGGGTTTACAATGAGCAGTTCTTC

j_gene: TRBJ2-7
v_gene: TRBV2
abundance: once
d_gene: .
CDR3aa: CASSEGQWNEQYF
CDR3nt: TGTGCCAGCAGTGAGGGGCAGTGGAACGAGCAGTACTTC

j_gene: TRBJ2-5
v_gene: TRBV28
abundance: .
d_gene: .
CDR3aa: CASSQGETQYF
CDR3nt: TGTGCCAGCAGCCAGGGGGAGACCCAGTACTTC

j_gene: TRBJ1-1
v_gene: TRBV6-6
abundance: .
d_gene: TRBD1
CDR3aa: CASSYSGQENEAFF
CDR3nt: TGTGCCAGCAGTTACTCGGGACAGGAAAATGAAGCTTTCTTT

j_gene: TRBJ2-5
v_gene: TRBV5-6
abundance: .
d_gene: .
CDR3aa: CASSFQAVLGETQYF
CDR3nt: TGTGCCAGCAGCTTCCAAGCGGTCTTGGGAGAGACCCAGTACTTC

j_gene: TRBJ2-2
v_gene: TRBV4-3
abundance: .
d_gene: TRBD2
CDR3aa: CASSRAGLGNTGELFF
CDR3nt: TGCGCCAGCAGCCGAGCGGGACTTGGGAACACCGGGGAGCTGTTTTTT

j_gene: TRBJ2-1
v_gene: TRBV7-9
abundance: .
d_gene: TRBD2
CDR3aa: CASSRTSGMDEQFF
CDR3nt: TGTGCCAGCAGCCGGACTAGCGGGATGGATGAGCAGTTCTTC

j_gene: TRBJ2-7
v_gene: TRBV7-6
abundance: .
d_gene: .
CDR3aa: CASSLGRAYEQYF
CDR3nt: TGTGCCAGCAGCTTAGGCAGGGCTTACGAGCAGTACTTC

j_gene: TRBJ2-3
v_gene: TRBV7-2
abundance: .
d_gene: .
CDR3aa: CASSPRHADTQYF
CDR3nt: TGTGCCAGCAGCCCCCGACATGCAGATACGCAGTATTTT

j_gene: TRBJ2-7
v_gene: TRBV30
abundance: .
d_gene: .
CDR3aa: CAWSKQEPVAYEQYF
CDR3nt: TGTGCCTGGAGTAAACAGGAGCCAGTGGCCTACGAGCAGTACTTC

j_gene: TRBJ1-1
v_gene: TRBV7-2
abundance: .
d_gene: TRBD1
CDR3aa: CASSLTGQGRTEAFF
CDR3nt: TGTGCCAGCAGCTTGACTGGACAGGGTCGTACTGAAGCTTTCTTT

j_gene: TRBJ1-2
v_gene: TRBV7-8
abundance: .
d_gene: .
CDR3aa: CASSSQASNYGYTF
CDR3nt: TGTGCCAGCAGCTCTCAGGCGTCTAACTATGGCTACACCTTC

j_gene: TRBJ2-1
v_gene: TRBV2
abundance: .
d_gene: TRBD2
CDR3aa: CASGARGVVYNEQFF
CDR3nt: TGTGCCAGCGGGGCTCGGGGGGTCGTCTACAATGAGCAGTTCTTC

j_gene: TRBJ1-5
v_gene: TRBV6-1
abundance: .
d_gene: TRBD1
CDR3aa: CASSDFRTGNQPQHF
CDR3nt: TGTGCCAGCAGTGACTTCCGGACAGGTAATCAGCCCCAGCATTTT

j_gene: TRBJ2-1
v_gene: TRBV6-5
abundance: .
d_gene: .
CDR3aa: CASSPTPGHNEQFF
CDR3nt: TGTGCCAGCAGCCCAACGCCGGGTCACAATGAGCAGTTCTTC

j_gene: TRBJ2-1
v_gene: TRBV6-5
abundance: .
d_gene: .
CDR3aa: CASAKSGTREQFF
CDR3nt: TGTGCCAGCGCCAAAAGCGGTACCCGTGAGCAGTTCTTC

j_gene: TRBJ1-5
v_gene: TRBV28
abundance: .
d_gene: TRBD1
CDR3aa: CASRQAHRGRQPQHF
CDR3nt: TGTGCCAGCAGGCAAGCCCACAGGGGGCGTCAGCCCCAGCATTTT